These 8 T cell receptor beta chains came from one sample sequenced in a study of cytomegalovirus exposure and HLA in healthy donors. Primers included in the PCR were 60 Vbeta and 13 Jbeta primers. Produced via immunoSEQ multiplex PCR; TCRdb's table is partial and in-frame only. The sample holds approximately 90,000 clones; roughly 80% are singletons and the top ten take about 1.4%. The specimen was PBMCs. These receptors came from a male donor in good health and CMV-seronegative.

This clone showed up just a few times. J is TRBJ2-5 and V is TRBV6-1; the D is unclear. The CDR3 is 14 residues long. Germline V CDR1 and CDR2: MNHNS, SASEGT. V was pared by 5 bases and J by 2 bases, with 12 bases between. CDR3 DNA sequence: TGTGCCAGCAGTAGAACCTTAACTCAAGAGACCCAGTACTTC. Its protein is CASSRTLTQETQYF.

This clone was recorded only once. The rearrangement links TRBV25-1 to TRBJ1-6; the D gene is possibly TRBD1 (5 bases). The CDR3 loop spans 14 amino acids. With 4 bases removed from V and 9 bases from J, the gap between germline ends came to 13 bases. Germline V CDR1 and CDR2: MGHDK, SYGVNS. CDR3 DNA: TGTGCCAGCAGTGCCTCAGGGTACGCTTCACCCCTCCACTTT. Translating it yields CASSASGYASPLHF.

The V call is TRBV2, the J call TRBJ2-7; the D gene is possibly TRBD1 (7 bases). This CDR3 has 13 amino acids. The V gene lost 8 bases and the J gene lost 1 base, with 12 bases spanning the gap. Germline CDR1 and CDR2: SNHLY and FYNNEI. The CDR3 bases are TGTGCCAGCGGGCGGGACAGTTCCTACGAGCAGTACTTC. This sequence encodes CASGRDSSYEQYF.

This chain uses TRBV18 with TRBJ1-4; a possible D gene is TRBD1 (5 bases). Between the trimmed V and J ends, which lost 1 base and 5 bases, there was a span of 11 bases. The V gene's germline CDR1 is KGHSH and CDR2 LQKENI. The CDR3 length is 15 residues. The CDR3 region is CASSPQNRPNEKLFF. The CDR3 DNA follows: TGTGCCAGCTCACCACAGAACAGGCCGAATGAAAAACTGTTTTTT.

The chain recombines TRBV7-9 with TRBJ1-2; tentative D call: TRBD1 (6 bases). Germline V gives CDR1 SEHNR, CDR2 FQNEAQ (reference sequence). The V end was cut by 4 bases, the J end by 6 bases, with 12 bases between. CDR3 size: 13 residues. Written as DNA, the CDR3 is TGTGCCAGCAGCTCATGGACAGTAGATGGCTACACCTTC. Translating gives CASSSWTVDGYTF.

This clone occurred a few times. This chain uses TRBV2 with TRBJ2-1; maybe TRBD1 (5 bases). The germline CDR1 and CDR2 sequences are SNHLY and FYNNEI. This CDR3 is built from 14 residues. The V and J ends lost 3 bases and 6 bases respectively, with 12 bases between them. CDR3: CASSDRGRANEQFF. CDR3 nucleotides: TGTGCCAGCAGTGATCGCGGCAGGGCCAATGAGCAGTTCTTC. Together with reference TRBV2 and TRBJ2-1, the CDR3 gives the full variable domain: EPEVTQTPSHQVTQMGQEVILRCVPISNHLYFYWYRQILGQKVEFLVSFYNNEISEKSEIFDDQFSVERPDGSNFTLKIRSTKLEDSAMYFCASSDRGRANEQFFGPGTRLTVL.

This CDR3 is CASSLVTGWGEKLFF. The CDR3 bases are TGTGCCAGCAGCTTAGTTACAGGGTGGGGGGAAAAACTGTTTTTT. The rearrangement links TRBV7-2 to TRBJ1-4; tentatively, D is TRBD1 (6 bases). V was cut by 1 base and J by 8 bases, with 14 bases left in between. The CDR3 is 15 residues long. Germline V gene lookup returns CDR1 SGHTA and CDR2 FQGNSA.

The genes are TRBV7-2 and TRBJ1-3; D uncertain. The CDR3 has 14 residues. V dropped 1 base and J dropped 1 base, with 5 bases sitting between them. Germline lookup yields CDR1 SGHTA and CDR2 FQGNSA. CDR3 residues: CASSLGTSGNTIYF. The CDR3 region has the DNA TGTGCCAGCAGCTTAGGTACTTCTGGAAACACCATATATTTT.